These 21 T cell receptor beta chains originate from one sample sequenced in a study of OX40 agonist ivuxolimab in advanced cancers. Using immunoSEQ multiplex PCR, the repertoire was profiled, and TCRdb retains in-frame clones only, with some absent. The sample consists of tens of thousands of clones, roughly 80% of them appearing once. The specimen comprised CD4+ or CD8+ T cells sorted from blood, sampled in a trial of the OX40 agonist ivuxolimab. Source of these receptors: an adult with an advanced solid tumor such as melanoma, head and neck, liver or kidney cancer.

This rearrangement joins TRBV5-1 to TRBJ1-2, with TRBD1 identical over 8 bases. J was trimmed by 5 bases and V by 0 bases; bases with no gene match: 6. This CDR3 is 15 amino acids long. From germline, CDR1 is SGHRS and CDR2 YFSETQ. CDR3 sequence reads: CASSLEGTGAYGYTF. CDR3 DNA: TGCGCCAGCAGCTTGGAAGGGACAGGTGCTTATGGCTACACCTTC. Full variable domain (outside the CDR3, taken from reference TRBV5-1 and TRBJ1-2): KAGVTQTPRYLIKTRGQQVTLSCSPISGHRSVSWYQQTPGQGLQFLFEYFSETQRNKGNFPGRFSGRQFSNSRSEMNVSTLELGDSALYLCASSLEGTGAYGYTFGSGTRLTVV.

J is TRBJ1-2 and V is TRBV6-1; D gene unclear. Germline loops: CDR1 MNHNS, CDR2 SASEGT. V shed 7 bases and J shed 3 bases, with 15 bases lying between them. The CDR3 has 14 amino acids. The CDR3 reads CASNSPLSDYGYTF. The CDR3, as DNA: TGTGCCAGCAACTCACCCCTAAGCGACTATGGCTACACCTTC.

V gene TRBV6-5 combines with J gene TRBJ1-5, with unresolved D. The V gene's germline CDR1 is MNHEY and CDR2 SVGAGI. Deletions cut 2 bases from V and 2 bases from J, with 10 bases between. CDR3 length: 15 residues. CDR3 residues: CASSYRGRGNQPQHF. As DNA, the CDR3 is TGTGCCAGCAGTTACCGGGGAAGGGGCAATCAGCCCCAGCATTTT.

The J gene is TRBJ2-5, the V gene TRBV5-4, with D perhaps matching TRBD2 (5 bases). Looked up from germline, CDR1 is SGHNT and CDR2 is YYREEE (reference sequence). This CDR3 spans 14 amino acids. V lost 2 bases and J lost 2, with 10 bases in between. CDR3 amino acids: CASSLLGSQETQYF. The CDR3 DNA follows: TGTGCCAGCAGCTTACTGGGGAGTCAAGAGACCCAGTACTTC. Looking up the rest from reference TRBV5-4 and TRBJ2-5 gives the full variable domain: ETGVTQSPTHLIKTRGQQVTLRCSSQSGHNTVSWYQQALGQGPQFIFQYYREEENGRGNFPPRFSGLQFPNYSSELNVNALELDDSALYLCASSLLGSQETQYFGPGTRLLVL.

This clone turned up a few times. The chain is built from TRBV27 and TRBJ2-7; no clear D. The CDR3 sequence is 13 residues long. V gave up 3 bases and J gave up 3 bases, with 9 bases separating them. Germline values: CDR1 MNHEY, CDR2 SMNVEV (reference sequence). CDR3: CASSFLRNYEQYF. Here the CDR3 DNA reads TGTGCCAGCAGTTTTTTACGAAACTACGAGCAGTACTTC.

The chain uses TRBV7-2 and TRBJ1-4, with D tentatively TRBD1 (5 bases). In germline, CDR1 is SGHTA, CDR2 FQGNSA. Deletions cut 2 bases from V and 7 bases from J, with 17 bases between. The CDR3 extends over 16 amino acids. CDR3 DNA sequence: TGTGCCAGCAGCTTAAGGCGAACAGGTTTGGGTGAAAAACTGTTTTTT. Protein product: CASSLRRTGLGEKLFF.

This chain joins TRBV7-8 and TRBJ2-2; D unclear. Germline V gene sequence: CDR1 SGHVS, CDR2 FQNEAQ. The V end lost 7 bases, the J end lost 3 bases, and 15 bases lay between the germline ends. This CDR3 spans 15 amino acids. CDR3 nucleotides: TGTGCCAGCATCCACCTAATCGGGTACACCGGGGAGCTGTTTTTT. It encodes CASIHLIGYTGELFF. Based on the CDR3 plus reference TRBV7-8 and TRBJ2-2, the full variable domain is GAGVSQSPRYKVAKRGQDVALRCDPISGHVSLFWYQQALGQGPEFLTYFQNEAQLDKSGLPSDRFFAERPEGSVSTLKIQRTQQEDSAVYLCASIHLIGYTGELFFGEGSRLTVL.

There are a few counts of this clone. The rearrangement links TRBV11-2 to TRBJ1-1, with D hard to call. The germline V gene encodes CDR1 SGHAT and CDR2 FQNNGV. The CDR3 extends over 14 amino acids. V lost 4 bases to trimming and J lost 1 base, with 10 bases between them. CDR3 nucleotides: TGTGCCAGCAGCTCCAGCACGGGGAACACTGAAGCTTTCTTT. Protein product: CASSSSTGNTEAFF.

The V call is TRBV7-9, the J call TRBJ2-1, with TRBD1 matching over 8 bases. The germline gives CDR1 SEHNR, CDR2 FQNEAQ (reference sequence). There are 15 residues in the CDR3. With V trimmed by 5 bases and J by 2 bases, 5 bases remained unmatched. CDR3 in DNA: TGTGCCAGCAGCACCCGGACAGGGCCCTACAATGAGCAGTTCTTC. It specifies CASSTRTGPYNEQFF.

Regarding this clone: Other DNA sequences within the sample encode an identical CDR3. This chain connects TRBV7-2 to TRBJ2-7; D is perhaps TRBD1 (5 bases). The germline CDR1 and CDR2 sequences are SGHTA and FQGNSA. Trimming left V 4 bases short and J 2 bases short, with 6 bases between. The CDR3 loop spans 12 amino acids. The CDR3 region has the DNA TGTGCCAGCAGCTCGACAGCCTACGAGCAGTACTTC. Its translation: CASSSTAYEQYF.

This clone was picked up a small number of times. The V and J genes are TRBV11-2 and TRBJ1-2; no firm D call. V lost 4 bases to trimming and J lost 7 bases, with 19 bases between them. The CDR3 runs to 15 residues. Germline V gene sequence: CDR1 SGHAT, CDR2 FQNNGV. The CDR3 bases are TGTGCCAGCAGCTCACGGATCGGGGAGAGGACTGGCTACACCTTC. It yields the protein CASSSRIGERTGYTF.

The gene calls are TRBV18 and TRBJ1-3; D is undetermined. CDR1 and CDR2 (germline): KGHSH, LQKENI. Trimming took 3 bases from V and 0 from J, leaving 12 bases between them. The CDR3 is made up of 16 amino acids. The CDR3, as DNA: TGTGCCAGCTCACCCGCGGTGATTAGCTCTGGAAACACCATATATTTT. The encoded protein is CASSPAVISSGNTIYF. Looking up the rest from reference TRBV18 and TRBJ1-3 gives the full variable domain: NAGVMQNPRHLVRRRGQEARLRCSPMKGHSHVYWYRQLPEEGLKFMVYLQKENIIDESGMPKERFSAEFPKEGPSILRIQQVVRGDSAAYFCASSPAVISSGNTIYFGEGSWLTVV.

This clone appeared a single time. The chain carries TRBV29-1 and TRBJ2-1; TRBD1 is a possible D gene (5 bases). The germline V gene has CDR1 SQVTM and CDR2 ANQGSEA. This CDR3 region has 12 residues. Trimming removed 5 bases at V and 4 bases at J, with 9 bases between. CDR3 in amino acids: CSVRQGYNEQFF. The DNA of the CDR3 is TGCAGCGTTCGTCAGGGTTACAATGAGCAGTTCTTC.

CDR3 sequence: CASMPGPSNEQFF. The DNA for the CDR3 is TGTGCCAGCATGCCAGGACCATCCAATGAGCAGTTCTTC. The chain joins TRBV2 to TRBJ2-1; no clear D gene. The CDR3 runs to 13 residues. Trimming removed 7 bases at V and 6 bases at J, with 13 bases between. The germline V gene encodes CDR1 SNHLY and CDR2 FYNNEI.

This chain links TRBV4-2 with TRBJ2-3; 9 nucleotides match TRBD2. Germline V gene lookup returns CDR1 LGHNA and CDR2 YNFKEQ. Trimming removed 0 bases from V and 5 bases from J; junction bases left unmatched: 9. This CDR3 is 17 amino acids long. CDR3 in amino acids: CASSQDNAGGPGDTQYF. The CDR3 DNA sequence: TGTGCCAGCAGCCAAGATAACGCGGGGGGGCCAGGAGATACGCAGTATTTT.

This clone was seen only once. One junction end disagrees with the germline gene, perhaps due to a read error. The V gene is TRBV6-1, the J gene TRBJ2-7, with D perhaps TRBD1 (5 bases). The germline CDR1 and CDR2 sequences are MNHNS and SASEGT. There are 14 residues in the CDR3. Here the CDR3 reads CASSKQDPYEQYDF. CDR3 in DNA: TGTGCCAGCAGTAAACAGGACCCCTACGAGCAGTATGACTTC.

V usage is TRBV20-1 and J usage is TRBJ1-4; D call uncertain. The ends were cut back, 6 bases at V and 6 bases at J, with 8 bases in the middle. Germline CDR1 is DFQATT and CDR2 is SNEGSKA (reference sequence). The CDR3 consists of 11 residues. The CDR3 protein is CSAEWDEKLFF. CDR3 sequence (DNA): TGCAGTGCAGAGTGGGATGAAAAACTGTTTTTT.

This chain connects TRBV6-1 to TRBJ1-3; TRBD1 aligns across 9 bases. V lost 4 bases and J lost 2; bases outside the gene matches: 6. CDR1 is MNHNS, CDR2 SASEGT, per germline. The CDR3 spans 16 residues. CDR3 amino acids: CASSATGGLAGNTIYF. The CDR3 DNA reads as TGTGCCAGCAGTGCTACAGGGGGCCTAGCTGGAAACACCATATATTTT.

The CDR3 DNA sequence: TGTGCCAGTAGTGCTCCCCCGGGACAGGGGGGAGGTGAGCAGTACTTC. Protein: CASSAPPGQGGGEQYF. This chain joins TRBV19 and TRBJ2-7, with 11 bases that match TRBD1. This CDR3 spans 16 amino acids. The germline CDR1 and CDR2 sequences are LNHDA and SQIVND (reference sequence). Trimming removed 5 bases from V and 7 bases from J; junction bases left unmatched: 13.

The CDR3 DNA reads TGTGCCAGCAGCTTAGGGGGGGGAGGTACACACAATGAGCAGTTCTTC. The encoded protein is CASSLGGGGTHNEQFF. This chain joins TRBV11-3 and TRBJ2-1; TRBD2 matches at 7 bases. V lost 1 base, J lost 5 bases, and 8 bases stayed unmatched. The CDR3 contains 16 residues. Germline CDR1 SGHNT, CDR2 YENEEA.

This chain uses TRBV5-1 with TRBJ2-6; the D call may be TRBD1 or TRBD2 (5 bases each). Deletions cut 3 bases from V and 1 base from J, with 17 bases between. This CDR3 is 18 amino acids long. The germline V gene has CDR1 SGHRS and CDR2 YFSETQ. DNA for the CDR3: TGCGCCAGCAGCTCCGTAGGCAGGGAGAATTCTGGGGCCAACGTCCTGACTTTC. It translates to CASSSVGRENSGANVLTF.